The 17 T cell receptor beta chains presented below share a single source sample, sequenced in a study of early T cells in non-severe SARS-CoV-2 infection. MiXCR was run by TCRdb on the 5' RACE reads, yielding one entry per CDR3 protein. The sample lists some 91,000 distinct CDR3 sequences, around 14% occurring once. Sequenced sample: whole blood. These receptor sequences come from an adult who was a healthcare worker with PCR-confirmed SARS-CoV-2 infection or an uninfected control (not recorded which).

This chain joins TRBV6-1 and TRBJ1-3; a weak D match, TRBD1 (5 bases). Germline V gene lookup returns CDR1 MNHNS and CDR2 SASEGT. The CDR3 totals 16 residues. V was pared by 5 bases and J by 2 bases, with 16 bases between. The CDR3 region is CASSISGGTTGNTIYF. The CDR3 DNA is TGTGCCAGCAGTATCTCCGGGGGTACGACTGGAAACACCATATATTTT.

The chain employs TRBV28 and TRBJ1-5; TRBD1 is a possible D gene (5 bases). Germline CDR1 and CDR2: MDHEN and SYDVKM. Trimming pared 7 bases from V and 9 bases from J, leaving 19 bases between. There are 14 residues in the CDR3. CDR3 amino acids: CASTAGTGSRPQHF. The CDR3 coding sequence is TGTGCCAGCACTGCCGGGACGGGCTCTCGGCCCCAGCATTTT.

This clonotype has a count of ten or more. V gene TRBV7-6 combines with J gene TRBJ2-7; a possible D gene is TRBD2 (5 bases). The V gene's germline CDR1 is SGHVS and CDR2 FNYEAQ. V shed 5 bases and J shed 0 bases, with 8 bases lying between them. The CDR3 spans 13 residues. The CDR3 sequence: CASSGLSSYEQYF. DNA for the CDR3: TGTGCCAGCAGCGGACTGTCCTCCTACGAGCAGTACTTC.

This chain connects TRBV27 to TRBJ2-1, with D perhaps given as TRBD1 or TRBD2 (5 bases each). The V gene lost 2 bases and the J gene lost 3 bases, with 8 bases spanning the gap. The CDR3 runs 14 residues. Germline V gene sequence: CDR1 MNHEY, CDR2 SMNVEV (reference sequence). The CDR3 protein is CASSLRGVYNEQFF. The CDR3 DNA is TGTGCCAGCAGTTTAAGGGGAGTCTACAATGAGCAGTTCTTC.

Notes on this clonotype: A read error is possible here, since a much larger clone lies one base away. The genes are TRBV4-1 and TRBJ2-7; 9 bases map to TRBD2. The CDR3 extends over 14 amino acids. The germline V gene encodes CDR1 MGHRA and CDR2 YSYEKL. Trimming at V came to 0 bases and at J to 7 bases, leaving 4 bases not matched to a gene. The CDR3: CASSQEQLAGEQYF. For the CDR3, the DNA is TGCGCCAGCAGCCAAGAACAGCTAGCGGGAGAGCAGTACTTC.

This clonotype was observed a few times. The V and J genes are TRBV12-3 or TRBV12-4 and TRBJ2-2; 13 nucleotides align to TRBD2. This CDR3 has 19 residues. V shed 4 bases and J 7 bases; nucleotides not matched to a gene: 15. For the CDR3, the DNA is TGTGCCAGCAGTTCCCTCGGACTAGCGGGAGCTAAACAGGGCGGGGAGCTGTTTTTT. Translated, it gives CASSSLGLAGAKQGGELFF.

The genes are TRBV29-1 and TRBJ2-7; TRBD1 might be the D (6 bases). Trimming pared 4 bases from V and 2 bases from J, leaving 9 bases between. The CDR3 totals 12 residues. Germline V CDR1 and CDR2: SQVTM, ANQGSEA. CDR3 loop: CSVVQGTYEQYF. CDR3 nucleotides: TGCAGCGTTGTTCAGGGGACCTACGAGCAGTACTTC.

This rearrangement joins TRBV27 to TRBJ1-1, with D maybe TRBD1 (6 bases). This CDR3 is 14 amino acids long. The germline V gene encodes CDR1 MNHEY and CDR2 SMNVEV (reference sequence). Trimming took off 6 bases at V and 5 bases at J, with 16 bases between the two ends. The CDR3 is CASRPGGWETEAFF. CDR3 DNA sequence: TGTGCCAGCAGGCCGGGGGGCTGGGAGACTGAAGCTTTCTTT.

This clonotype occurred a few times. The rearrangement links TRBV11-2 to TRBJ2-3; 8 bases map to TRBD2. The CDR3 is made up of 16 amino acids. Germline V lookup: CDR1 SGHAT, CDR2 FQNNGV. J was trimmed by 3 bases and V by 1 base; bases with no gene match: 6. This CDR3 reads CASSLVPGGGTDTQYF. For the CDR3, the DNA is TGTGCCAGCAGCTTAGTCCCGGGAGGGGGAACAGATACGCAGTATTTT. Full variable domain (rest looked up from reference TRBV11-2 and TRBJ2-3): EAGVAQSPRYKIIEKRQSVAFWCNPISGHATLYWYQQILGQGPKLLIQFQNNGVVDDSQLPKDRFSAERLKGVDSTLKIQPAKLEDSAVYLCASSLVPGGGTDTQYFGPGTRLTVL.

The rearrangement links TRBV2 to TRBJ2-7, with D perhaps matching TRBD2 (5 bases). The V and J ends lost 8 bases and 6 bases respectively, with 14 bases between them. CDR3 length: 12 amino acids. CDR1 and CDR2 from the germline V gene are SNHLY and FYNNEI. The CDR3 nucleotides read TGTGCCAGCCGGGAAGGAGGATCCGAGCAGTACTTC. Translating gives CASREGGSEQYF.

This clonotype was seen a handful of times. The rearrangement links TRBV4-1 to TRBJ2-1; tentative D call: TRBD2 (6 bases). There are 14 residues in the CDR3. Germline V gene data show CDR1 as MGHRA and CDR2 as YSYEKL. Trimming removed 7 bases from V and 1 base from J, with 11 bases in between. The CDR3 spells CASTRLESYNEQFF. CDR3 coding DNA: TGCGCCAGCACCCGACTAGAGTCCTACAATGAGCAGTTCTTC.

This clonotype was seen only a few times. The chain is built from TRBV7-9 and TRBJ2-1; D not certain. The germline V and J ends were trimmed by 5 bases and 5 bases, with 13 bases remaining between them. The length of the CDR3 is 14 residues. The germline gives CDR1 SEHNR, CDR2 FQNEAQ (reference sequence). The CDR3 bases are TGTGCCAGCAGCACGCGGACGCCTAACAATGAGCAGTTCTTC. This gives the protein CASSTRTPNNEQFF.

This clonotype was found many times. The J gene is TRBJ1-2, the V gene TRBV28; D unresolved. V lost 5 bases to trimming and J lost 8 bases, with 18 bases between them. The germline V gene encodes CDR1 MDHEN and CDR2 SYDVKM. The CDR3 runs to 14 residues. CDR3 nucleotides: TGTGCCAGCAGTCCGCCGGCGCTCGGCGGAGGCTACACCTTC. This translates into CASSPPALGGGYTF.

This clonotype showed up just a few times. The rearrangement links TRBV28 to TRBJ1-2, with TRBD1 matching 8 bases. The CDR3 is made up of 12 amino acids. V trimming: 6 bases; J trimming: 8 bases; junction bases outside the gene matches: 5. Germline V CDR1 and CDR2: MDHEN, SYDVKM. CDR3 region: CASRRDRTGYTF. CDR3 sequence (DNA): TGTGCCAGCAGGCGGGACAGGACGGGCTACACCTTC.

The genes are TRBV28 and TRBJ2-7; 7 bases align to TRBD1. CDR1 is MDHEN, CDR2 SYDVKM, per germline. The CDR3 length is 18 residues. The ends lost 1 base at V and 0 bases at J; junction bases unmatched: 12. In DNA, the CDR3 is TGTGCCAGCAGTTTATCTTTCCTCGGACAGGCCAGCTCCTACGAGCAGTACTTC. Translated: CASSLSFLGQASSYEQYF.

The chain uses TRBV20-1 and TRBJ2-1; 11 nucleotides match TRBD2. The V gene end was trimmed by 5 bases and the J gene end by 10 bases; junction bases not matched to a gene: 10. The CDR3 runs 14 residues. In germline, CDR1 is DFQATT, CDR2 SNEGSKA (reference sequence). The CDR3 is CSAQTSGTIVEQFF. The CDR3 coding sequence is TGCAGTGCTCAGACTAGCGGGACGATAGTAGAGCAGTTCTTC.

This clonotype has just a few counts. This rearrangement joins TRBV6-6 to TRBJ1-4, with D hard to call. With 0 bases removed from V and 8 bases from J, the gap between germline ends came to 4 bases. CDR3 length: 12 amino acids. Germline V gene data show CDR1 as MNHNY and CDR2 as SVGAGI (reference sequence). This chain's CDR3 is CASSYSSEKLFF. CDR3 coding DNA: TGTGCCAGCAGTTACTCTTCGGAAAAACTGTTTTTT.